The 22 T cell receptor beta chains in this list originate from one sample, sequenced in a study of post-analysis software for immune sequencing data. The TCR beta cDNA libraries contained unique molecular identifiers. Using its own MiXCR run on the PCR reads, TCRdb lists one record per CDR3 protein. The data contain some 700,000 distinct CDR3 sequences, about 60% of them seen just once; the ten biggest clones take up about 11%. Antigens of these TCRs are unknown. Study outcomes and limitations: About five TRBV segments appeared more often in patients than in controls, and TRBV5-6, TRBV5-1 and TRBV20-1 were among these.

Sequencing was performed on blood. All receptors come from a girl aged 2 to 9 with multiple sclerosis.

The chain joins TRBV20-1 to TRBJ1-5; 7 bases align to TRBD1. This CDR3 spans 17 amino acids. The V segment lost 3 bases and the J segment 3 bases; nucleotides outside the gene matches: 14. CDR1 and CDR2 from the germline V gene are DFQATT and SNEGSKA (reference sequence). This CDR3 reads CSARAGGKRSANQPQHF. The CDR3 DNA sequence: TGCAGTGCTAGGGCAGGGGGAAAGCGCAGCGCCAATCAGCCCCAGCATTTT.

The chain couples TRBV4-3 to TRBJ2-1, with 13 bases identical to TRBD2. In germline, CDR1 is LGHNA, CDR2 YSLEER. The ends lost 1 base at V and 10 bases at J; junction bases unmatched: 4. The CDR3 extends over 15 amino acids. CDR3 nucleotides: TGCGCCAGCAGCCAAGGACTAGCGGGGGGCACGGAGCAGTTCTTC. Amino acid sequence: CASSQGLAGGTEQFF.

V and J are TRBV29-1 and TRBJ1-4; D is perhaps TRBD1 (6 bases). V lost 7 bases and J lost 5, with 14 bases in between. Germline V CDR1 and CDR2: SQVTM, ANQGSEA. The CDR3 consists of 13 residues. The DNA of the CDR3 is TGCAGCGGTCGGGACATTTCAAATGAAAAACTGTTTTTT. Amino acid sequence: CSGRDISNEKLFF.

The chain uses TRBV7-6 and TRBJ2-1, with D hard to call. Germline assignment: CDR1 SGHVS and CDR2 FNYEAQ. The V end lost 5 bases, the J end lost 10 bases, and 12 bases lay between the germline ends. CDR3 length equals 12 residues. The CDR3 reads CASSPPYLEQFF. Here the CDR3 DNA reads TGTGCCAGCAGCCCCCCTTATCTAGAGCAGTTCTTC.

This chain joins TRBV20-1 and TRBJ1-5; TRBD1 matches at 7 bases. The V and J ends lost 6 bases and 11 bases, in that order; junction bases with no gene match: 13. Germline CDR1 and CDR2: DFQATT and SNEGSKA (reference sequence). This CDR3 spans 13 amino acids. The chain's CDR3 is CSALSEGAETQHF. CDR3 coding DNA: TGCAGTGCCCTCTCGGAGGGGGCCGAGACCCAGCATTTT.

This clonotype was counted a single time. The chain is built from TRBV2 and TRBJ2-1; 8 positions match TRBD1. The germline gives CDR1 SNHLY, CDR2 FYNNEI. V was pared by 5 bases and J by 8 bases, with 5 bases of the junction left unmatched. This CDR3 region has 13 residues. CDR3 in DNA: TGTGCCAGCAGTCCACAGGGGGTACATGAGCAGTTCTTC. Its protein product is CASSPQGVHEQFF.

This sequence joins TRBV2 and TRBJ2-3, with 11 bases identical to TRBD2. The CDR3 contains 15 residues. Per the germline V gene, CDR1 is SNHLY and CDR2 is FYNNEI. V was clipped by 7 bases and J by 3 bases; unmatched bases: 6. The CDR3 nucleotides read TGTGCCAGCAACCTACTAGCGGGAGAGACAGATACGCAGTATTTT. The encoded protein is CASNLLAGETDTQYF. Looking up the rest from reference TRBV2 and TRBJ2-3 gives the full variable domain: EPEVTQTPSHQVTQMGQEVILRCVPISNHLYFYWYRQILGQKVEFLVSFYNNEISEKSEIFDDQFSVERPDGSNFTLKIRSTKLEDSAMYFCASNLLAGETDTQYFGPGTRLTVL.

The chain is built from TRBV20-1 and TRBJ2-7; D may correspond to TRBD1 or TRBD2 (5 bases each). With the DNA end fitting TRBJ2-4 better, the J assignment may be wrong. The CDR3 length is 12 residues. CDR1 is DFQATT, CDR2 SNEGSKA, per germline (reference sequence). The DNA of the CDR3 is TGCAGTGCTAGATGGCTGGGGGACATTCAGTACTTC. It translates to CSARWLGDIQYF.

J is TRBJ2-1 and V is TRBV6-5; 8 bases are a match to TRBD1. V dropped 7 bases and J dropped 2; count of bases not matched to a gene: 7. The CDR3 consists of 15 residues. Germline CDR1 reads MNHEY; CDR2 reads SVGAGI. The chain's CDR3 is CASTRTGGTYNEQFF. Written as DNA, the CDR3 is TGTGCCAGCACCAGAACAGGGGGGACCTACAATGAGCAGTTCTTC.

This clonotype was seen a few times. The gene calls are TRBV5-5 and TRBJ1-1; 12 bases fit TRBD1. The V and J ends lost 0 bases and 4 bases, in that order; junction bases with no gene match: 7. The CDR3 runs 17 residues. Germline V lookup: CDR1 SGHKS, CDR2 YYEKEE (reference sequence). The CDR3, as DNA: TGTGCCAGCAGCTTGGCCGGGACAGGGGGCGCGGGCACTGAAGCTTTCTTT. Its protein is CASSLAGTGGAGTEAFF. The full variable domain, with the rest looked up from reference TRBV5-5 and TRBJ1-1, is DAGVTQSPTHLIKTRGQQVTLRCSPISGHKSVSWYQQVLGQGPQFIFQYYEKEERGRGNFPDRFSARQFPNYSSELNVNALLLGDSALYLCASSLAGTGGAGTEAFFGQGTRLTVV.

This chain joins TRBV5-1 and TRBJ2-1; no clear D gene. The CDR3 sequence is 15 residues long. V dropped 0 bases and J dropped 7 bases, with 14 bases sitting between them. Germline V CDR1 and CDR2: SGHRS, YFSETQ. CDR3 residues: CASSLAWVGRNEQFF. DNA for the CDR3: TGCGCCAGCAGCTTGGCGTGGGTAGGTAGGAATGAGCAGTTCTTC.

The genes are TRBV5-1 and TRBJ1-1; D may be TRBD1 (6 bases). Looked up from germline, CDR1 is SGHRS and CDR2 is YFSETQ. The V end lost 5 bases, the J end lost 4 bases, and 24 bases lay between the germline ends. This CDR3 contains 17 residues. CDR3 sequence reads: CASSLPMGRGASTEAFF. The CDR3 region has the DNA TGCGCCAGCAGTCTCCCCATGGGGCGGGGGGCCAGCACTGAAGCTTTCTTT.

This clonotype was recorded a few times. CDR3 bases: TGTGCCAGCAGTCTACTTTTGGGCGGGGGGGCCGATGAGCAGTTCTTC. Its protein is CASSLLLGGGADEQFF. The chain joins TRBV12-3 or TRBV12-4 to TRBJ2-1; the match to TRBD2 covers 9 bases. V trimming: 5 bases; J trimming: 8 bases; junction bases outside the gene matches: 13. This CDR3 comprises 16 residues.

The chain uses TRBV7-2 and TRBJ2-5, with 8 bases matching TRBD1. Germline V lookup: CDR1 SGHTA, CDR2 FQGNSA. The CDR3 has 14 residues. V trimming: 5 bases; J trimming: 4 bases; junction bases outside the gene matches: 6. CDR3 residues: CASSRQGNGETQYF. CDR3 DNA sequence: TGTGCCAGCAGCCGACAGGGGAATGGAGAGACCCAGTACTTC.

The V and J genes are TRBV6-5 and TRBJ2-3; TRBD1 matches at 8 bases. The CDR3 loop spans 15 amino acids. The germline CDR1 and CDR2 sequences are MNHEY and SVGAGI. The V and J ends lost 6 bases and 2 bases, in that order; junction bases with no gene match: 7. CDR3 in amino acids: CASRQDRGSTDTQYF. CDR3 coding DNA: TGTGCCAGCAGGCAAGACAGGGGTTCCACAGATACGCAGTATTTT.

The V and J genes are TRBV4-1 and TRBJ1-2; no reliable D call. The germline V gene has CDR1 MGHRA and CDR2 YSYEKL. The CDR3 length is 14 residues. The V end was cut by 1 base, the J end by 8 bases, with 14 bases between. DNA of the CDR3: TGCGCCAGCAGCCAAGTCCGTGGAAGCGGGGGCTACACCTTC. Protein sequence: CASSQVRGSGGYTF.

The V and J genes are TRBV27 and TRBJ1-2, with 11 nucleotides matching TRBD1. The length of the CDR3 is 15 residues. The J segment lost 7 bases and the V segment lost 3 bases, leaving 7 bases of the junction unmatched. Germline V gene sequence: CDR1 MNHEY, CDR2 SMNVEV (reference sequence). CDR3: CASSFSGTGGGGYTF. The CDR3, as DNA: TGTGCCAGCAGTTTTAGCGGGACAGGGGGTGGTGGCTACACCTTC.

The chain carries TRBV11-2 and TRBJ2-5; D is ambiguous. The V end lost 4 bases, the J end lost 2 bases, and 11 bases lay between the germline ends. CDR1 and CDR2 from the germline V gene are SGHAT and FQNNGV. The CDR3 loop spans 14 amino acids. CDR3 sequence reads: CASSYAGEQETQYF. The CDR3 nucleotides are TGTGCCAGCAGCTACGCCGGCGAACAAGAGACCCAGTACTTC.

The chain is built from TRBV5-1 and TRBJ1-2, with D possibly being TRBD1 (5 bases). The CDR3 runs to 15 residues. Deletions cut 0 bases from V and 5 bases from J, with 14 bases between. Germline assignment: CDR1 SGHRS and CDR2 YFSETQ. This CDR3 is CASSLAFQGLYGYTF. CDR3 bases: TGCGCCAGCAGCTTGGCCTTCCAGGGCCTATATGGCTACACCTTC. The complete variable domain, with remaining parts taken from reference TRBV5-1 and TRBJ1-2, reads KAGVTQTPRYLIKTRGQQVTLSCSPISGHRSVSWYQQTPGQGLQFLFEYFSETQRNKGNFPGRFSGRQFSNSRSEMNVSTLELGDSALYLCASSLAFQGLYGYTFGSGTRLTVV.

The table lists this clonotype with a few counts. The gene calls are TRBV5-1 and TRBJ2-5; a possible D gene is TRBD2 (7 bases). With 4 bases removed from V and 2 bases from J, the gap between germline ends came to 21 bases. There are 17 residues in the CDR3. Germline assignment: CDR1 SGHRS and CDR2 YFSETQ. The CDR3 region is CASSPPGGGGRQETQYF. The CDR3 DNA follows: TGCGCCAGCAGCCCACCCGGCGGGGGCGGCCGTCAAGAGACCCAGTACTTC. The whole variable domain, filled in from reference TRBV5-1 and TRBJ2-5, reads KAGVTQTPRYLIKTRGQQVTLSCSPISGHRSVSWYQQTPGQGLQFLFEYFSETQRNKGNFPGRFSGRQFSNSRSEMNVSTLELGDSALYLCASSPPGGGGRQETQYFGPGTRLLVL.

This clonotype has a handful of counts. The genes are TRBV20-1 and TRBJ2-5, with TRBD2 matching over 14 bases. In germline, CDR1 is DFQATT, CDR2 SNEGSKA (reference sequence). The CDR3 runs to 17 residues. V lost 6 bases and J lost 2; bases outside the gene matches: 11. The DNA of the CDR3 is TGCAGTGCCCAGGGACTAGCGGGAGTTAGGCAGCAAGAGACCCAGTACTTC. Translated: CSAQGLAGVRQQETQYF.

The chain has TRBV7-6 and TRBJ2-3; 7 nucleotides align to TRBD2. Germline V lookup: CDR1 SGHVS, CDR2 FNYEAQ. Trimming took 0 bases from V and 2 from J; bases not matched to a gene: 5. This CDR3 spans 16 amino acids. CDR3 sequence: CASSLAFAGVTDTQYF. In nucleotides, the CDR3 is TGTGCCAGCAGCTTAGCCTTTGCGGGAGTCACAGATACGCAGTATTTT.